The following is a T cell receptor beta chain sequence with its context. This clone's antigen is unknown. No base-level quality is on record; no much larger clone is a single base apart. Donors were approximately 42 systemically healthy Caucasian individuals from Russia aged roughly 6 to 90 years. Each donor gave ten milliliters of peripheral blood, collected into EDTA-treated Vacutainer tubes. PBMCs were isolated by Ficoll-Paque density-gradient centrifugation, with at least 6 million obtained per sample. Total RNA, at least 6 micrograms per sample, was extracted from PBMCs with Trizol reagent. For every donor, an aliquot of PBMCs went through flow cytometry to measure the percentages of naive CD45RAhigh/CD27high T cells. The data were taken from a study of blood T cells in healthy people across ages (dated by TCRdb to the mid-2010s). Regarding the study in general: In model experiments, template switching captured roughly one uniquely barcoded TCR beta cDNA molecule for every two T cells. To track age-related changes in TCR beta repertoire diversity, the study relied on deep sequencing normalized with unique cDNA molecular identifiers. Four age groups were formed from the donors: young (average about 16 years), middle-aged (approximately 39), aged (around 68) and long-lived (about 80). To avoid experimental bias, donors of different ages were randomly spread across the sequencing lanes. The study analyzed two additional independent replicas of 1 million unique cDNA reads from the same blood draw for two donors, one aged 18 to 30 and one aged 80 or older. The full study reports these points: The percentage of naive T cells measured by flow cytometry correlated strongly with observed TCR beta diversity. Observed TCR beta diversity per million T cells fell roughly linearly with age, and a significant reduction was already apparent by age around 40. Since profiling was done on bulk unsorted PBMCs, naive and antigen-experienced compartments could not be conclusively compared. Estimates of total diversity based on one million sequenced T cells were regarded as lower bounds and as underestimates. The CMV infection status of donors was not known, potentially confounding age-related changes in expanded clonotypes. Compared with the aged group, the long-lived group had more naive CD4+ T cells, fewer expanded clones and increased TCR diversity, suggesting age selection.

Here V drops 3 bases and J drops 4 bases, and the junction holds 10 bases not matched to any gene. The CDR3 starts with the cysteine, ends with the phenylalanine, and has 16 residues. Solely the CDR3 DNA is kept, with 48 bases framed from the first base. From the germline V gene, CDR1 is SGHRS and CDR2 is YFSETQ. The library relied on 5' RACE. A second PCR of about 7 to 12 cycles was run with a J-beta primer mix and a sample-barcoded 5' primer. Each TCR beta cDNA molecule received a unique molecular identifier from a template-switch 5' adaptor carrying 12 random nucleotides. Each sample yielded at least 2.5 million CDR3-containing paired-end reads. First-strand cDNA synthesis was performed from all RNA using the Mint cDNA synthesis kit, with priming by a TRBC-specific oligonucleotide. Following uracil-DNA glycosylase treatment, a first 18-cycle PCR with universal primers M1SS and BC2_uni_R was performed on all cDNA. As for the original processing: For normalization, 1 million high-quality reads were randomly selected from each sample, with every read carrying a distinct molecular identifier. Reads with shared molecular identifiers were discarded instead of being binned into consensus sequences. CDR3 identification, clonotype clustering and error correction used MiTCR with a Q25 quality threshold and the strictest error-elimination algorithm. A nonparametric unseen species model with Euler transformation was used to estimate lower-bound total TCR beta diversity. Through fastp at Q25 and MiXCR, TCRdb rebuilt clones from the public reads, retaining in-frame beta chains. Rows with a matching CDR3 protein are joined into one entry that keeps the most common DNA and genes. These V and J calls originate from TCRdb's pipeline instead of the authors' own analysis. Here the sample has fewer than 2 million distinct CDR3 sequences; about two fifths occur a single time. The ten largest clones add up to 20% to 25% of the sample.

This chain is built from TRBV5-1 and TRBJ2-5; the junction holds 9 bases that match TRBD1. The TCR sequence derives from a human donor in good health. The sample comprised blood. The nucleotide sequence reads as follows: TGCGCCAGCAGCTACTTCCGGACAGGGGCGGGAGAGACCCAGTACTTC. It translates to CASSYFRTGAGETQYF.